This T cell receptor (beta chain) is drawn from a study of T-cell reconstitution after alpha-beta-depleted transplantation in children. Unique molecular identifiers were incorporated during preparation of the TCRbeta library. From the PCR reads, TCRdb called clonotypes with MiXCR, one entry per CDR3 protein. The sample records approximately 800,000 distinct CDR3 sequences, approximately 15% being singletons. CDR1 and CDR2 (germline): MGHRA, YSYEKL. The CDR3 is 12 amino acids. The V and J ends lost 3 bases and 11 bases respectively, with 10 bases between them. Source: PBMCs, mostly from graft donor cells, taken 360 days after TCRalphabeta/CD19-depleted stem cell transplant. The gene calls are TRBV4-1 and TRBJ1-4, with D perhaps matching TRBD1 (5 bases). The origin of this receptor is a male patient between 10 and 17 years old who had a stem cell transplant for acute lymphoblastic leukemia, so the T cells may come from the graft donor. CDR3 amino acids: CASSQRGQKLFF. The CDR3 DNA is TGCGCCAGCAGCCAGCGGGGCCAGAAACTGTTTTTT.